Shown below are 18 T cell receptor beta chains from a single sample sequenced in a study of Ad26.COV2.S vaccination and SARS-CoV-2 variants. Profiling relied on immunoSEQ multiplex PCR, and the TCRdb table lists in-frame clones only, not all of them. Of about 39,000 clones in the sample, 83% are singletons; the top ten hold around half. The sequenced sample was peripheral blood, obtained after recovery from COVID-19. These receptors were obtained from a human donor who had recovered from COVID-19.

CDR3 DNA sequence: TGTGCCTTGGGGGGGACACGGGACGACAGCGGCTACACCTTC. Protein product: CALGGTRDDSGYTF. This chain links TRBV30 with TRBJ1-2; the D gene is possibly TRBD1 (6 bases). CDR3 length equals 14 residues. Trimming pared 7 bases from V and 8 bases from J, leaving 23 bases between. From germline, CDR1 is GTSNPN and CDR2 SVGIG (reference sequence).

V gene TRBV11-2 combines with J gene TRBJ1-3; TRBD1 might be the D (5 bases). In germline, CDR1 is SGHAT, CDR2 FQNNGV. CDR3 length equals 14 residues. The germline V and J ends were trimmed by 1 base and 7 bases, with 11 bases remaining between them. In nucleotides, the CDR3 is TGTGCCAGCAGCTTAGGCGGGGGATGGAACACCATATATTTT. Its protein is CASSLGGGWNTIYF. Together with reference TRBV11-2 and TRBJ1-3, the CDR3 gives the full variable domain: EAGVAQSPRYKIIEKRQSVAFWCNPISGHATLYWYQQILGQGPKLLIQFQNNGVVDDSQLPKDRFSAERLKGVDSTLKIQPAKLEDSAVYLCASSLGGGWNTIYFGEGSWLTVV.

The sample holds a few counts of this clone. The CDR3 DNA follows: TGTGCCAGCAGCCAAGTAAGGGGGGTCACTGAAGCTTTCTTT. This gives the protein CASSQVRGVTEAFF. The V gene is TRBV3-1 (or the pseudogene TRBV3-2), the J gene TRBJ1-1; possible D gene TRBD1, 6 bases. Looked up from germline, CDR1 is LGHDT and CDR2 is YNNKEL (reference sequence). The CDR3 runs to 14 residues. The V and J ends lost 1 base and 4 bases respectively, with 10 bases between them.

The rearrangement uses TRBV5-6 and TRBJ2-5, with 8 bases matching TRBD1. J was trimmed by 14 bases and V by 4 bases; bases with no gene match: 7. This CDR3 comprises 11 residues. Per the germline V gene, CDR1 is SGHDT and CDR2 is YYEEEE. The CDR3: CASSRQGSPYF. As DNA, the CDR3 is TGTGCCAGCAGCCGACAGGGGTCCCCATACTTC.

By proportion, this clone is medium-sized. The genes are TRBV19 and TRBJ2-1; D call uncertain. Trimming left V 11 bases short and J 3 bases short, with 14 bases between. This CDR3 has 13 residues. Germline V gene sequence: CDR1 LNHDA, CDR2 SQIVND (reference sequence). CDR3 nucleotides: TGTGCCGCGGCCGATGCCCTCTACAATGAGCAGTTCTTC. The encoded protein is CAAADALYNEQFF. The full variable domain, in which reference TRBV19 and TRBJ2-1 provide the parts outside the CDR3, is DGGITQSPKYLFRKEGQNVTLSCEQNLNHDAMYWYRQDPGQGLRLIYYSQIVNDFQKGDIAEGYSVSREKKESFPLTVTSAQKNPTAFYLCAAADALYNEQFFGPGTRLTVL.

This chain links TRBV29-1 with TRBJ1-1; D perhaps matches TRBD1 (5 bases). Trimming stripped 1 base from V and 7 bases from J, with 13 bases between. The CDR3 is 13 amino acids. From germline, CDR1 is SQVTM and CDR2 ANQGSEA. The CDR3 DNA is TGCAGCGTTGAAGGGGTAGGGGTGGGTGAAGCTTTCTTT. Translating it yields CSVEGVGVGEAFF.

The chain links TRBV20-1 to TRBJ1-4; the D gene is possibly TRBD1 (5 bases). CDR3 length equals 15 residues. V was shortened by 3 bases and J by 4 bases, with 15 bases between the two germline ends. Germline V lookup: CDR1 DFQATT, CDR2 SNEGSKA (reference sequence). The CDR3 here is CSASFYTGINEKLFF. The CDR3 DNA follows: TGCAGTGCTAGTTTCTACACAGGCATTAATGAAAAACTGTTTTTT.

V usage is TRBV19 and J usage is TRBJ2-2, with 7 bases fitting TRBD2. This CDR3 comprises 16 residues. The V gene end was trimmed by 3 bases and the J gene end by 4 bases; junction bases not matched to a gene: 8. Germline lookup yields CDR1 LNHDA and CDR2 SQIVND (reference sequence). As DNA, the CDR3 is TGTGCCAGTAGTATCTCGTCGGGAGGTGCCACCGGGGAGCTGTTTTTT. This sequence encodes CASSISSGGATGELFF.

V gene TRBV19 combines with J gene TRBJ1-2, with a tentative D call TRBD1 (5 bases). V was trimmed by 7 bases and J by 3 bases, leaving 15 bases between them. CDR1 is LNHDA, CDR2 SQIVND, per germline (reference sequence). The CDR3 has 14 amino acids. CDR3 DNA sequence: TGTGCCAGTACCCCTGGACGGGGCCACTATGGCTACACCTTC. Translation: CASTPGRGHYGYTF.

The chain joins TRBV3-1 (or the pseudogene TRBV3-2) to TRBJ1-5, with no clear D. Germline values: CDR1 LGHDT, CDR2 YNNKEL (reference sequence). The CDR3 runs to 12 residues. V was cut by 3 bases and J by 5 bases, with 5 bases left in between. The CDR3 DNA reads TGTGCCAGCAGCCACACGGATCAGCCCCAGCATTTT. It codes for CASSHTDQPQHF.

This chain connects TRBV7-2 to TRBJ1-2; TRBD1 might be the D (5 bases). Germline CDR1 is SGHTA and CDR2 is FQGNSA. The CDR3 spans 13 residues. The V gene lost 1 base and the J gene lost 5 bases, with 8 bases spanning the gap. The CDR3 protein is CASSLGQGYGYTF. DNA for the CDR3: TGTGCCAGCAGCTTAGGGCAGGGTTATGGCTACACCTTC.

The chain employs TRBV18 and TRBJ2-6, with D perhaps matching TRBD1 (5 bases). Germline V CDR1 and CDR2: KGHSH, LQKENI. The CDR3 length is 17 residues. V was pared by 6 bases and J by 0 bases, with 15 bases between. CDR3 sequence: CASSPTVPPSGANVLTF. The CDR3 nucleotides read TGTGCCAGCTCGCCGACAGTCCCTCCCTCTGGGGCCAACGTCCTGACTTTC.

The V and J genes are TRBV18 and TRBJ2-2; perhaps D is TRBD1 or TRBD2 (6 bases each). V was cut by 6 bases and J by 2 bases, with 19 bases left in between. The CDR3 spans 17 residues. CDR1 KGHSH and CDR2 LQKENI come from the germline V gene. The CDR3 DNA reads as TGTGCCAGCTCGGGGATGACCGGGGGCAGTAACACCGGGGAGCTGTTTTTT. This codes for CASSGMTGGSNTGELFF.

The chain joins TRBV19 to TRBJ1-5, with D possibly being TRBD1 (6 bases). This CDR3 comprises 15 residues. The ends were cut back, 5 bases at V and 6 bases at J, with 17 bases in the middle. CDR1 is LNHDA, CDR2 SQIVND, per germline (reference sequence). The CDR3, as DNA: TGTGCCAGTAGTGCGGACAGAATCGGAGGTCAGCCCCAGCATTTT. Translating it yields CASSADRIGGQPQHF.

The genes are TRBV5-5 and TRBJ1-6; D may be TRBD1 (6 bases). Germline CDR1 reads SGHKS; CDR2 reads YYEKEE (reference sequence). The CDR3 totals 14 residues. Deletions cut 4 bases from V and 9 bases from J, with 14 bases between. The CDR3 bases are TGTGCCAGCAGCCTGACAGGAGTAGGTTCACCCCTCCACTTT. Translation: CASSLTGVGSPLHF.

V usage is TRBV5-5 and J usage is TRBJ1-2; D not resolved. Per the germline V gene, CDR1 is SGHKS and CDR2 is YYEKEE (reference sequence). The germline V and J ends were trimmed by 0 bases and 7 bases, with 10 bases remaining between them. The CDR3 runs 13 residues. The CDR3 DNA reads as TGTGCCAGCAGCTTGGATACCACTAGTGGCTACACCTTC. It codes for CASSLDTTSGYTF.

The CDR3 DNA sequence: TGTGCCACCAGCCGGACAGGGATCACCGGGGAGCTGTTTTTT. Amino acids: CATSRTGITGELFF. The chain couples TRBV24-1 to TRBJ2-2; 8 bases agree with TRBD1. V was clipped by 7 bases and J by 4 bases; unmatched bases: 4. The CDR3 spans 14 residues. Germline V gene lookup returns CDR1 KGHDR and CDR2 SFDVKD.

The V and J genes are TRBV13 and TRBJ2-2; D is possibly TRBD1 (6 bases). Germline V gene data show CDR1 as PRHDT and CDR2 as FYEKMQ (reference sequence). V lost 5 bases to trimming and J lost 5 bases, with 15 bases between them. CDR3 length: 15 amino acids. CDR3 region: CASSPRGWRTGELFF. CDR3 nucleotides: TGTGCCAGCAGCCCCAGGGGATGGAGGACCGGGGAGCTGTTTTTT. Complete variable domain (other parts from reference TRBV13 and TRBJ2-2): AAGVIQSPRHLIKEKRETATLKCYPIPRHDTVYWYQQGPGQDPQFLISFYEKMQSDKGSIPDRFSAQQFSDYHSELNMSSLELGDSALYFCASSPRGWRTGELFFGEGSRLTVL.